Listed below are T cell receptor beta chains from one sample, sequenced in a study of read filtering for tumor transcriptome and immune sequencing. TCRdb used MiXCR to reprocess the reads, holding one entry per CDR3 protein. This sample has about 35,000 distinct CDR3 sequences, with roughly an eighth found just once. Sequencing was performed on a population of CD138-negative cells sorted from bone marrow. The source is a donor aged 40 or over with multiple myeloma. Both conserved end residues are part of each CDR3. The order of the fields is CDR3 DNA, CDR3 protein, J gene, clone size, V gene, D gene. D genes are given only for firm matches. Size is stated for part of the rows, as once, few or many counts, or as a class when the clone is expanded.

TGTGCAACCCAGCCGATGAACACTGAAGCTTTCTTT CATQPMNTEAFF TRBJ1-1 many TRBV11-2 -
TGCGCCAGCAGCTCACTAGGGACTATTAGAACCTACAATGAGCAGTTCTTC CASSSLGTIRTYNEQFF TRBJ2-1 - TRBV5-1 TRBD2
TGTGCCAGCAGTCACAGGGGGCGCGTCACAGATACGCAGTATTTT CASSHRGRVTDTQYF TRBJ2-3 many TRBV28 TRBD1
TGCAGTGCTAGAGACGAGAACCTAGTCTACGAGCAGTACTTC CSARDENLVYEQYF TRBJ2-7 many TRBV20-1 -
TGTGCCAGCAGTGAATGGCGAGGACAGAAAAGTAGCACAGATACGCAGTATTTT CASSEWRGQKSSTDTQYF TRBJ2-3 - TRBV25-1 -
TGCGCCAGCAGCTTAAGGGGGATTCAGAACACCGGGGAGCTGTTTTTT CASSLRGIQNTGELFF TRBJ2-2 - TRBV5-1 -
TGTGCCAGCATCGAAGGAGGCATCCAAAAGACCCAGTACTTC CASIEGGIQKTQYF TRBJ2-5 many TRBV28 -
TGCAGTGCTAGAAAGTCCCGGGACAGGGACCCCAACCGGACCCAGTACTTC CSARKSRDRDPNRTQYF TRBJ2-5 many TRBV20-1 TRBD1
TGCGCCAGCAGCCCGGGACCGTCGATCAACTATGGCTACACCTTC CASSPGPSINYGYTF TRBJ1-2 few TRBV5-1 -
TGCAGCGTTGGGGGTGACAACTATGGCTACACCTTC CSVGGDNYGYTF TRBJ1-2 many TRBV29-1 -
TGTGCCAGCAGCAACGCTGGTGAAAAACTGTTTTTT CASSNAGEKLFF TRBJ1-4 many TRBV7-9 -
TGCGCCAGCAGCTTGGCGACAGGGAACACTGAAGCTTTCTTT CASSLATGNTEAFF TRBJ1-1 many TRBV5-1 -
TGTGCCAGCAGCGCTGACAGGGGCCCCTACGAGCAGTACTTC CASSADRGPYEQYF TRBJ2-7 many TRBV7-2 TRBD1
TGTGCCATCAGTCGGGACAGCAATCAGCCCCAGCATTTT CAISRDSNQPQHF TRBJ1-5 many TRBV10-3 -
TGTGCCAGCAGCTTTAACAGGGGCACCGGGGAGCTGTTTTTT CASSFNRGTGELFF TRBJ2-2 many TRBV7-2 TRBD1
TGTGCCAGCAGCGCCACAGGGGCCGCTCGCTCTGAAGCTTTCTTT CASSATGAARSEAFF TRBJ1-1 many TRBV9 TRBD1
TGCGCCAGCAGCTTGGATACAGGGACCACCGGGGAGCTGTTTTTT CASSLDTGTTGELFF TRBJ2-2 many TRBV5-1 -
TGCAGTGGTGACAGGGGCGGAACCGGGGAGCTGTTTTTT CSGDRGGTGELFF TRBJ2-2 many TRBV29-1 TRBD1
TGTGCCAGTAGTGCGGGGTTCGGTCAGCCCCAGCATTTT CASSAGFGQPQHF TRBJ1-5 many TRBV12-3/TRBV12-4 -
TGTGCCAGCAGCTTGGATTGGCAAGAGACCCAGTACTTC CASSLDWQETQYF TRBJ2-5 many TRBV7-9 -
TGTGCCAGCAGTCACACATCCCAGACAGGCAATAGCAATCAGCCCCAGCATTTT CASSHTSQTGNSNQPQHF TRBJ1-5 few TRBV2 -
TGCAGCGTTAAAACTCCGGGACAGGGACCCGCAACTGAAGCTTTCTTT CSVKTPGQGPATEAFF TRBJ1-1 many TRBV29-1 TRBD1
TGCGCCAGCAGCCCCGACAGGAGCGTAGCTGGAAACACCATATATTTT CASSPDRSVAGNTIYF TRBJ1-3 many TRBV4-1 -
TGTGCCAGCAGACTGGACAGACTGATCACTGAAGCTTTCTTT CASRLDRLITEAFF TRBJ1-1 - TRBV27 -
TGTGCCAGCAGTTCAGAGACTAGCGGGAGAATTGGGGAGCAGTACTTC CASSSETSGRIGEQYF TRBJ2-7 many TRBV27 TRBD2
TGTGCCAGCAGTTATTTCCAGGTCAATCAGCCCCAGCATTTT CASSYFQVNQPQHF TRBJ1-5 many TRBV6-2/TRBV6-3 -
TGCAGTGCTAGAGTACTAGCGCGACCCGTAGTAGAGCAGTACTTC CSARVLARPVVEQYF TRBJ2-7 many TRBV20-1 TRBD2
TGTGCCAGCAGTTCTCCGGACACAGATACGCAGTATTTT CASSSPDTDTQYF TRBJ2-3 many TRBV28 -
TGTGCCAGCAGTGTGGACAGCTCTGGGGCCAACGTCCTGACTTTC CASSVDSSGANVLTF TRBJ2-6 few TRBV6-1 -
TGTGCCAGCTCACCACCTAGCGGGAGCCGGAATGAGCAGTTCTTC CASSPPSGSRNEQFF TRBJ2-1 many TRBV18 TRBD2
TGCAGTGCCACGACCCCCTATCAGCCCCAGCATTTT CSATTPYQPQHF TRBJ1-5 many TRBV20-1 -
TGCGCCAGCAGCTTGGTCCCGGGGGCAGACACTGAGGCTTTCTTT CASSLVPGADTEAFF TRBJ1-1 many TRBV5-1 -
TGTGCCAGCAGCTTAAGGGCCGGGACAGTCCGTACCAATCAGCCCCAGCATTTT CASSLRAGTVRTNQPQHF TRBJ1-5 many TRBV7-8 TRBD1
TGTGCCAGCACCTTCGCAGGGTCGGATACGCAGTATTTT CASTFAGSDTQYF TRBJ2-3 - TRBV6-5 -
TGTGCCAGCAGCCAAGCTACCAATCAGCCCCAGCATTTT CASSQATNQPQHF TRBJ1-5 many TRBV3-1 -
TGTGCCAGCTCACCGTCTGGGCGGACCTACAATGAGCAGTTCTTC CASSPSGRTYNEQFF TRBJ2-1 medium-sized TRBV18 -
TGTGCCAGCAGTTTATTGGCGGGAGGGCTTAACGAGCAGTACTTC CASSLLAGGLNEQYF TRBJ2-7 many TRBV28 TRBD2
TGTGCCAGCAGCGTAGCAGGGGCAACTGAAGCTTTCTTT CASSVAGATEAFF TRBJ1-1 many TRBV9 -
TGTGCCAGCAGTCCGGCGTCATTACAGGGCTATTATAGCAATCAGCCCCAGCATTTT CASSPASLQGYYSNQPQHF TRBJ1-5 many TRBV28 -
TGTGCCAGCAGTTTAGAGAAGGGACTAGCGGGAGATGAGGAGGCCAAAAACATTCAGTACTTC CASSLEKGLAGDEEAKNIQYF TRBJ2-4 many TRBV12-3/TRBV12-4 TRBD2
TGTGCCAGCATCAGCCTTGCGAGGGGCGGGTTGGACACTGAAGCTTTCTTT CASISLARGGLDTEAFF TRBJ1-1 few TRBV21-1 -
TGTGCCAGCAGACAGACTAGCGGGTCTTACAATGAGCAGTCCTTC CASRQTSGSYNEQSF TRBJ2-1 - TRBV4-2 TRBD2
TGTGCCAGCACAACTAGCCTCGGTGAGCAGTTCTTC CASTTSLGEQFF TRBJ2-1 many TRBV11-3 -
TGTGCCAGTAGAATAGCGGGGATCACAGATACGCAGTATTTT CASRIAGITDTQYF TRBJ2-3 - TRBV19 TRBD2
TGCGCCAGCAGCTTCAGACAGGGCGGTGGTGGAGAGACCCAGTACTTC CASSFRQGGGGETQYF TRBJ2-5 many TRBV5-1 TRBD1
TGCGCCAGCCGAATGGGGAGCGGGGGAGTTTCCGGGGAGCTGTTTTTT CASRMGSGGVSGELFF TRBJ2-2 many TRBV10-2 TRBD2
TGTGCCAGCAGCCAAGATGCCCGGGTAACAACTAATGAAAAACTGTTTTTT CASSQDARVTTNEKLFF TRBJ1-4 many TRBV4-2 -
TGTGCCAGCAGGACCGGAAGGGGAACCTACGAGCAGTACTTC CASRTGRGTYEQYF TRBJ2-7 many TRBV28 -
TGTGCCAGCAGCCTTGGGCTACAGTACAATGAGCAGTTCTTC CASSLGLQYNEQFF TRBJ2-1 many TRBV7-3 -
TGTGCCAGCAGGCGGGACAGGGCTTCGAGAGGGAGAGGCGAGCAGTACTTC CASRRDRASRGRGEQYF TRBJ2-7 many TRBV2 TRBD1
TGTGCCAGCAGCTTAGGCACAGGGGAGGTGTACGAGCAGTACTTC CASSLGTGEVYEQYF TRBJ2-7 many TRBV7-6 -
TGTGCCAGCAGTTCCCCCCGACTAGCGGGAGACGGAGAGACCCAGTACTTC CASSSPRLAGDGETQYF TRBJ2-5 many TRBV12-3/TRBV12-4 TRBD2
TGTGCCAGTACTGAAGCAGCGGGTACCTACGAGCAGTACTTC CASTEAAGTYEQYF TRBJ2-7 many TRBV19 -
TGCGCCAGCAGCTTGGACAGGACAGGGGTTGGCTACACCTTC CASSLDRTGVGYTF TRBJ1-2 many TRBV5-1 TRBD1
TGTGCCAGCATTGGATTACGCATTAACTATGGCTACACCTTC CASIGLRINYGYTF TRBJ1-2 few TRBV2 -